This paragraph reports one TCR beta chain. No antigen is known for it. With the ViraFEST assay, the study expanded antigen-specific CD4+ T cells using viral peptide pools, then sequenced them. An approximately 10-day culture period preceded the isolation of CD4+ T cells. Neither prior SARS-CoV-2 infection nor positive nucleocapsid antibodies were present in the vaccine recipients. The CDR3 totals 14 residues. Germline V gene data show CDR1 as SGHTA and CDR2 as FQGNSA. Trimming took off 5 bases at V and 4 bases at J, with 13 bases between the two ends. This entry is derived from a study of vaccination effects on CD4 cells after COVID-19. Findings of the study overall: In healthy vaccinees, only 1 of 255 vaccine-induced clones cross-reacted with common cold coronaviruses.

Libraries were prepared by immunoSEQ multiplex PCR; TCRdb keeps only in-frame clonotypes and omits some of them. The sample contains under 30,000 clones, over 70% of which appear only once. The sequence was collected from a human donor who received a COVID-19 vaccine. The material sequenced was CD4+ T cells from PBMCs cultured with HCoV-NL63 spike peptides, taken before COVID-19 vaccination. The genes are TRBV7-2 and TRBJ2-3; D is unclear. CDR3 amino acids: CASSPYVGPDTQYF. The CDR3 DNA is TGTGCCAGCAGCCCATACGTCGGCCCAGATACGCAGTATTTT.